What follows are 8 T cell receptor beta chains derived from one specimen sequenced in a study of somatic mutations in cytotoxic T cells in rheumatoid arthritis. Method: immunoSEQ multiplex PCR; TCRdb's copy keeps in-frame clones and lacks some. The repertoire consists of about 18,000 clones, with about two thirds occurring once and the leading ten covering over 15%. The material sequenced was CD8+ T cells sorted from blood. The origin of the receptors is an adult with rheumatoid arthritis.

The J gene is TRBJ2-3, the V gene TRBV5-1; no definite D call. CDR3 size: 16 residues. The V end was cut by 0 bases, the J end by 0 bases, with 11 bases between. The germline V gene encodes CDR1 SGHRS and CDR2 YFSETQ. In nucleotides, the CDR3 is TGCGCCAGCAGCTTGGAGGATTATCTGAGCACAGATACGCAGTATTTT. It codes for CASSLEDYLSTDTQYF.

The gene calls are TRBV4-1 and TRBJ2-7; tentatively, D is TRBD1 or TRBD2 (6 bases each). The CDR3 loop spans 16 amino acids. V gave up 1 base and J gave up 3 bases, with 16 bases separating them. Germline values: CDR1 MGHRA, CDR2 YSYEKL. DNA for the CDR3: TGCGCCAGCAGCCAAGTTGCTGGGGGGCCCGGCTACGAGCAGTACTTC. It translates to CASSQVAGGPGYEQYF.

The V gene is TRBV7-2, the J gene TRBJ2-1; 10 nucleotides agree with TRBD2. After removal of 2 bases from V and 2 bases from J, the junction contained 0 bases not matched to a gene. This CDR3 is built from 15 residues. Germline CDR1 and CDR2: SGHTA and FQGNSA. This chain's CDR3 is CASSLTSGAYNEQFF. The CDR3 bases are TGTGCCAGCAGCTTAACTAGCGGGGCCTACAATGAGCAGTTCTTC.

This clone is a singleton in its sample. The gene calls are TRBV5-1 and TRBJ2-7; D call uncertain. Trimming left V 0 bases short and J 4 bases short, with 8 bases between. The CDR3 has 13 residues. The germline V gene has CDR1 SGHRS and CDR2 YFSETQ. The CDR3 protein is CASSLGLDYEQYF. The CDR3 DNA sequence: TGCGCCAGCAGCTTGGGACTGGATTACGAGCAGTACTTC.

The V gene is TRBV29-1, the J gene TRBJ2-1; 12 positions match TRBD2. CDR3 size: 17 residues. From germline, CDR1 is SQVTM and CDR2 ANQGSEA. The V gene end was trimmed by 3 bases and the J gene end by 3 bases; junction bases not matched to a gene: 9. The CDR3 DNA is TGCAGCGTTGATGGGCTAGCGGGAGGGCTTTTCTACAATGAGCAGTTCTTC. It translates to CSVDGLAGGLFYNEQFF.

The sample holds one count of this clone. This sequence joins TRBV19 and TRBJ1-5; TRBD1 agrees at 7 bases. Germline trimming cut 1 base from V and 3 bases from J; bases unmatched to any gene: 9. CDR3 length: 17 amino acids. Germline CDR1 reads LNHDA; CDR2 reads SQIVND (reference sequence). CDR3 coding DNA: TGTGCCAGTAGTATAGTGGGTGACAGGGCCCCCAATCAGCCCCAGCATTTT. Translated, it gives CASSIVGDRAPNQPQHF.

The chain uses TRBV11-2 and TRBJ1-1, with 7 bases that match TRBD1. Trimming removed 3 bases from V and 8 bases from J; junction bases left unmatched: 6. Germline CDR1 SGHAT, CDR2 FQNNGV. The CDR3 sequence is 13 residues long. In DNA, the CDR3 is TGTGCCAGCAGCTTCGGACAGGTCTCGGAAGCTTTCTTT. Protein: CASSFGQVSEAFF.

The chain joins TRBV5-1 to TRBJ1-1; a weak D match, TRBD1 (6 bases). The CDR3 extends over 17 amino acids. CDR1 and CDR2 (germline): SGHRS, YFSETQ. V lost 1 base and J lost 0, with 16 bases in between. This chain's CDR3 is CASSLSGGVGMNTEAFF. The CDR3 bases are TGCGCCAGCAGCTTGTCGGGGGGCGTGGGAATGAACACTGAAGCTTTCTTT.